This TCR delta chain appears in the sequencing data of a study of human gamma delta and Vdelta1 T cells. TCRdb reanalysed the PCR reads via CATT. Of 4,000 or so delta-chain clones listed, around 25% are singletons. Ten or more counts support this clone. A far more abundant clone sits one base away, making this likely a read error. CDR3 size: 17 residues. The germline V gene has CDR1 TSWWSYY and CDR2 QGS. Trimming cost V 1 base and J 3 bases, with 18 bases left between them. Sequences were obtained from naive CD27+ Vdelta1 gamma-delta T cells from blood. This sequence joins TRDV1 and TRDJ1; D remains ambiguous. The receptor's source is a human donor in good health. The CDR3 is CALGERWRNTIADKLIF. The CDR3 DNA reads as TGTGCTCTTGGGGAACGCTGGCGAAACACGATAGCCGATAAACTCATCTTT.